This T cell receptor (beta chain) was captured in a study of OX40 agonist ivuxolimab in advanced cancers. Study-wide context: The costimulatory receptor OX40 (CD134) was targeted by ivuxolimab, a fully human IgG2 agonistic monoclonal antibody. Three dose-escalation patients achieved partial responses, one with hepatocellular carcinoma and two with cutaneous melanoma. Peripheral TCRbeta sequencing aimed to test whether ivuxolimab altered TCR sequence diversity and caused clonal T-cell expansion. Patients were allowed to have had prior anti-PD-1, anti-PD-L1 or anti-CTLA-4 therapy, and 30% to 40% of the dose-escalation patients had been treated with checkpoint inhibitors. In the dose-escalation cohort, approximately 83% of patients were male, and the mean age was around 65 years with a range of roughly 23 to 79. Intravenous ivuxolimab was administered to patients every 2 weeks at six dose levels: 0.01, 0.1, 0.3, 1.5, 3 and 10 mg/kg. Among the approximately 54 dose-escalation patients, 19 had hepatocellular carcinoma, roughly 15 melanoma, 9 renal cell carcinoma and 9 head and neck cancer. The paper describes the monotherapy dose-escalation part (N ≈ 52 patients) of the phase I trial of ivuxolimab. Study-wide conclusions, independent of this receptor: Partial responders in the 0.1-3.0 mg/kg groups had among the lowest normalized peripheral clonal expansion, especially among CD8+ T cells. The antigen specificity of the clonally expanded peripheral T cells was not determined. On average, CD8+ T cells showed more expanded clones than CD4+ T cells after ivuxolimab. Low levels of normalized T-cell clonal expansion were also seen in some patients who did not respond. At doses from 0.1 to 3.0 mg/kg, clonal expansion was seen in both CD4+ and CD8+ blood T cells between baseline and week 6.

Remarks on this clone: Its target antigen remains unknown. Base quality data are lacking; no much larger clone is found one base away.

To sequence the TCRbeta CDR3 region, genomic DNA was isolated from the sorted cells. The immunoSEQ Assay was used for sequencing of TCRbeta CDR3 regions. The clones in this table, taken by TCRdb from immuneACCESS, are in-frame only. Not every clone is retained; where verified, under half of the shortfall comes from an unresolved V gene, and the cause of the rest is unknown. The sample table records under 95,000 clones; 84% of these occur just once. Under 3.5% of the sample is taken by the ten largest. The CDR3, cysteine through phenylalanine, is 11 amino acids long. This entry keeps only the CDR3 DNA: 33 bases, framed from base 1. V and J are truncated by 3 bases and 5 bases respectively, leaving an intervening sequence of 4 bases. CDR1 and CDR2 were assigned from the germline V gene as MDHEN and SYDVKM. Patients with a history of autoimmune disease or receiving systemic immunosuppression were excluded from the trial. In every dose cohort, peripheral blood was drawn for TCR sequencing at baseline, cycle 4 day 1, and cycle 7 day 1. The samples were taken from a phase I, first-in-human, multicenter, open-label dose-escalation trial of ivuxolimab. Adults with locally advanced or metastatic melanoma, renal cell, hepatocellular, or head and neck squamous cell carcinoma were enrolled in the trial. Before TCR sequencing, CD4+ and CD8+ T cells were separately sorted from peripheral blood.

The sequenced sample was CD4+ or CD8+ T cells sorted from blood, obtained in a trial of the OX40 agonist ivuxolimab. The sequence was obtained from an adult with an advanced solid tumor such as melanoma, head and neck, liver or kidney cancer. The chain was built from TRBV28 and TRBJ1-2; a confident D gene designation cannot be given. The DNA sequence is TGTGCCAGCAGTTTGAAGTATGGCTACACCTTC. The encoded protein is CASSLKYGYTF.